The 19 T cell receptor beta chains below come from one sample, sequenced in a study of T cells in Graves' hyperthyroidism and ophthalmopathy. RNA transcripts were the template for amplifying TCR beta CDR3 regions. First-round RT-PCR targeting the TCR CDR3 was performed with the HTBI primer set. TCRdb reprocessed the multiplex PCR reads via MiXCR and lists one record per CDR3 protein. The repertoire has roughly 580,000 distinct CDR3 sequences, 11% to 15% of them found once; the top ten carry 5.8%. What was sequenced was blood. These receptors all stem from a woman aged 30 to 39 with Graves' hyperthyroidism that later progressed to Graves' ophthalmopathy.

This clonotype was seen repeatedly, ten times or more. The chain joins TRBV20-1 to TRBJ2-7, with D possibly being TRBD2 (6 bases). The CDR3 is 14 residues long. The V and J ends lost 3 bases and 3 bases respectively, with 15 bases between them. Germline V lookup: CDR1 DFQATT, CDR2 SNEGSKA (reference sequence). This chain's CDR3 is CSASGTGANYEQYF. In DNA, the CDR3 is TGCAGTGCTAGCGGGACGGGAGCCAACTACGAGCAGTACTTC.

This clonotype was seen repeatedly, ten times or more. The V and J genes are TRBV20-1 and TRBJ2-7; 9 nucleotides agree with TRBD2. This CDR3 comprises 16 residues. Germline loops: CDR1 DFQATT, CDR2 SNEGSKA (reference sequence). V was pared by 0 bases and J by 3 bases, with 9 bases of the junction left unmatched. The DNA of the CDR3 is TGCAGTGCTAGAGATTTGCGAGGCGGGAGGGGCTACGAGCAGTACTTC. This codes for CSARDLRGGRGYEQYF.

This clonotype was detected a few times. The chain couples TRBV19 to TRBJ2-2; TRBD2 aligns across 7 bases. Germline V gene lookup returns CDR1 LNHDA and CDR2 SQIVND (reference sequence). The CDR3 contains 16 residues. The junction had 12 bases not matched to a gene; V was cut back by 10 bases and J by 1 base. The CDR3 DNA sequence: TGTGCCACCAGTGGGGCTAGCGGAGAGAACACCGGGGAGCTGTTTTTT. This sequence encodes CATSGASGENTGELFF.

Ten or more counts support this clonotype. In nucleotides, the CDR3 is TGTGCCACCAGTAGGGCAGCGCACGATACGCAGTATTTT. Protein sequence: CATSRAAHDTQYF. This chain joins TRBV24-1 and TRBJ2-3; D call uncertain. The CDR3 spans 13 residues. Germline CDR1 is KGHDR and CDR2 is SFDVKD. V lost 6 bases to trimming and J lost 6 bases, with 12 bases between them.

This clonotype was picked up a small number of times. CDR3: CASSLGGFVKNIQYF. CDR3 coding DNA: TGTGCCAGCAGTTTAGGGGGGTTCGTCAAAAACATTCAGTACTTC. The V call is TRBV12-3 or TRBV12-4, the J call TRBJ2-4, with D possibly being TRBD1 or TRBD2 (5 bases each). V was clipped by 1 base and J by 3 bases, with 10 bases between them. The CDR3 spans 15 residues.

This clonotype was counted many times. The rearrangement joins TRBV20-1 to TRBJ2-7; D may be TRBD1 (6 bases). Trimming pared 3 bases from V and 0 bases from J, leaving 9 bases between. Germline CDR1 DFQATT, CDR2 SNEGSKA (reference sequence). The CDR3 is 13 residues long. The CDR3 DNA is TGCAGTGCTAGGTTGGACAGCTCCTACGAGCAGTACTTC. Protein sequence: CSARLDSSYEQYF.

This clonotype was picked up many times. The chain recombines TRBV3-1 with TRBJ1-2; possible D gene TRBD1, 6 bases. The CDR3 has 17 amino acids. Germline V gives CDR1 LGHDT, CDR2 YNNKEL (reference sequence). Trimming removed 5 bases from V and 4 bases from J, with 23 bases in between. The CDR3: CASSKRGNAIILYGYTF. The DNA of the CDR3 is TGTGCCAGCAGCAAGAGGGGGAATGCCATAATCCTCTATGGCTACACCTTC.

As DNA, the CDR3 is TGTGCCAGCAGTCAACTAGCGGGAGATAAGTTGGATACGCAGTATTTT. Its translation: CASSQLAGDKLDTQYF. The chain uses TRBV6-1 and TRBJ2-3, with 11 bases aligning to TRBD2. V gave up 5 bases and J gave up 6 bases; unmatched junction bases: 10. Germline V gene lookup returns CDR1 MNHNS and CDR2 SASEGT. The CDR3 covers 16 residues.

The table lists this clonotype with many counts. V gene TRBV20-1 combines with J gene TRBJ1-2, with D possibly being TRBD1 (6 bases). V lost 3 bases and J lost 2, with 10 bases in between. Germline assignment: CDR1 DFQATT and CDR2 SNEGSKA (reference sequence). This CDR3 is built from 13 residues. The CDR3 loop reads CSASLTGNYGYTF. CDR3 sequence (DNA): TGCAGTGCTAGCTTGACAGGAAACTATGGCTACACCTTC.

A remark on this clonotype: A much larger clone sits a single nucleotide away, making a read error possible. The chain joins TRBV12-3 or TRBV12-4 to TRBJ2-3, with D possibly being TRBD2 (5 bases). Between the trimmed V and J ends, which lost 6 bases and 4 bases, there was a span of 14 bases. The CDR3 loop spans 14 amino acids. CDR3 in DNA: TGTGCCAGCAGCTATGAGAGGCGGGCAGATACGCAGTATTTT. Amino acid sequence: CASSYERRADTQYF.

This clonotype was found many times. The V and J genes are TRBV7-6 and TRBJ2-1; weak D call: TRBD2 (5 bases). Germline V gene sequence: CDR1 SGHVS, CDR2 FNYEAQ. V lost 2 bases to trimming and J lost 7 bases, with 15 bases between them. CDR3 size: 15 residues. CDR3 sequence (DNA): TGTGCCAGCAGCTTAAGTGCGACTATCGGGAATGAGCAGTTCTTC. It is translated as CASSLSATIGNEQFF.

This clonotype was observed a handful of times. The rearrangement uses TRBV7-9 and TRBJ1-1; D is perhaps TRBD1 (6 bases). CDR1 and CDR2 (germline): SEHNR, FQNEAQ (reference sequence). The CDR3 spans 16 residues. V was pared by 5 bases and J by 2 bases, with 18 bases between. The CDR3 reads CASSRARGGANTEAFF. CDR3 sequence (DNA): TGTGCCAGCAGCCGTGCCCGGGGGGGCGCAAACACTGAAGCTTTCTTT.

The chain uses TRBV7-2 and TRBJ1-2; no firm D call. The ends were cut back, 1 base at V and 6 bases at J, with 6 bases in the middle. Germline lookup yields CDR1 SGHTA and CDR2 FQGNSA. The CDR3 sequence is 12 residues long. The CDR3 nucleotides read TGTGCCAGCAGCTTAGAATATGATGGCTACACCTTC. Translated: CASSLEYDGYTF.

This clonotype came up many times. The chain couples TRBV11-3 to TRBJ1-1; no clear D. The CDR3 has 14 residues. Germline-derived CDR1 and CDR2 are SGHNT and YENEEA. V shed 10 bases and J shed 4 bases, with 19 bases lying between them. The chain's CDR3 is CATSPLRESTEAFF. The CDR3 DNA reads as TGTGCCACTTCTCCCCTAAGGGAATCCACTGAAGCTTTCTTT.

This clonotype occurred many times. The rearrangement joins TRBV28 to TRBJ2-7, with TRBD2 as a possible D gene (6 bases). Deletions cut 4 bases from V and 10 bases from J, with 14 bases between. CDR1 is MDHEN and CDR2 is SYDVKM in the germline V gene. This CDR3 is built from 12 residues. DNA of the CDR3: TGTGCCAGCAGTTCTTGGGACTTTCAACAGTACTTC. Translated, it gives CASSSWDFQQYF. The full variable domain, completed using reference TRBV28 and TRBJ2-7, is DVKVTQSSRYLVKRTGEKVFLECVQDMDHENMFWYRQDPGLGLRLIYFSYDVKMKEKGDIPEGYSVSREKKERFSLILESASTNQTSMYLCASSSWDFQQYFGPGTRLTVT.

This clonotype was recorded many times. The rearrangement links TRBV27 to TRBJ2-1, with D unclear. The CDR3 extends over 16 amino acids. CDR1 MNHEY and CDR2 SMNVEV come from the germline V gene (reference sequence). V was shortened by 4 bases and J by 2 bases, with 15 bases between the two germline ends. As DNA, the CDR3 is TGTGCCAGCAGTTGGTTGGTCGGTAGCCCCTACAATGAGCAGTTCTTC. Translation gives CASSWLVGSPYNEQFF.

V gene TRBV30 combines with J gene TRBJ2-4; D is undetermined. V was pared by 0 bases and J by 5 bases, with 14 bases between. CDR3 length equals 15 residues. Germline assignment: CDR1 GTSNPN and CDR2 SVGIG (reference sequence). The CDR3 region is CAWSVLDGFQNIQYF. For the CDR3, the DNA is TGTGCCTGGAGTGTACTGGACGGGTTCCAAAACATTCAGTACTTC.

This clonotype appeared many times. This may come from a read error, since a much larger clone is one base off. The chain joins TRBV6-5 to TRBJ2-5; 14 bases align to TRBD2. Germline assignment: CDR1 MNHEY and CDR2 SVGAGI. The CDR3 extends over 16 amino acids. V was pared by 2 bases and J by 1 base, with 0 bases of the junction left unmatched. CDR3 nucleotides: TGTGCCAGCAGTTACGGACTAGCGGGAGGCCAAGAGACCCAGTACTTC. This sequence encodes CASSYGLAGGQETQYF.

There are many counts of this clonotype. At one of its ends the junction is not consistent with the germline gene, which may arise from a read error. CDR3 sequence (DNA): TGTGCCAGCAGGGAAGACAGACTCTATAATTCACCCCTCCACTTT. Translating gives CASREDRLYNSPLHF. The chain combines TRBV6-1 with TRBJ1-6, with TRBD1 as a possible D gene (5 bases). The CDR3 spans 15 residues. Germline values: CDR1 MNHNS, CDR2 SASEGT.